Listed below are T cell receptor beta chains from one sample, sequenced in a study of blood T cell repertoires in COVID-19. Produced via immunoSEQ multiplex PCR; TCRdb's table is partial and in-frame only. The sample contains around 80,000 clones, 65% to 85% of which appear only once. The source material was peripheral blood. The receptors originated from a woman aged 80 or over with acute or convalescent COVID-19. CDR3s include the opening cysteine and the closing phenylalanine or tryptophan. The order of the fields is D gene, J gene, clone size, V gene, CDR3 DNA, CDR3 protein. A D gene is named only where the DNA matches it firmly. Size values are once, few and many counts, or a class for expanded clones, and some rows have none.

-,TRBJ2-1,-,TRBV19,TGTGCCAGTAGTATACAGGGGTATGAGCAGTTCTTC,CASSIQGYEQFF
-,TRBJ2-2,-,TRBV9,TGTGCCAGCAGCGCCACCGGGACATACACCGGGGAGCTGTTTTTT,CASSATGTYTGELFF
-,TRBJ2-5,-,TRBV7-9,TGTGCCAGCAGCCCGCCGACAGGTCAAGAGACCCAGTACTTC,CASSPPTGQETQYF
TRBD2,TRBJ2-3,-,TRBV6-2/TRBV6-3,TGTGCCAGCAGTTACAAGGGACTAGCCGAATATACGCAGTATTTT,CASSYKGLAEYTQYF
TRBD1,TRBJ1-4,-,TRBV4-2,TGTGCCAGCAGCCAAGATAGGGGGACAGGGTTTGAGGCTTGGGAAAAACTGTTTTTT,CASSQDRGTGFEAWEKLFF
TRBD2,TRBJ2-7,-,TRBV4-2,TGTGCCAGCAGCCAAGGGCTAGCGGGAGGCGAGCAGTACTTC,CASSQGLAGGEQYF
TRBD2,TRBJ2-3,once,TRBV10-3,TGTGCCATCAGTGAGCGAGCGGGAGCAGATACGCAGTATTTT,CAISERAGADTQYF
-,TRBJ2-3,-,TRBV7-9,TGTGCCAGCAGCTCCCGCCCAGGTAGCACAGATACGCAGTATTTT,CASSSRPGSTDTQYF
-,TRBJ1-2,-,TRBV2,TGTGCCAGCAGTTTTCATCCATTCGGCTACACCTTC,CASSFHPFGYTF
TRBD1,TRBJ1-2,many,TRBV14,TGTGCCAGCAGCCACGCACAGGGGGCGCGAGGTGACTATGGCTACACCTTC,CASSHAQGARGDYGYTF
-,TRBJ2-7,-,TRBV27,TGTGCCAGCAGGGCACCCGGGATCGGGAGTTACGAGCAGTACTTC,CASRAPGIGSYEQYF
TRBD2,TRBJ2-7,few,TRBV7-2,TGTGCCAGCAGCTTAGCTCCGCTAGCGGGAGTCCCCTACGAGCAGTACTTC,CASSLAPLAGVPYEQYF
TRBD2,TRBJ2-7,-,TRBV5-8,TGTGCCAGCAGCGGTAGCGGGAGTCTTTCCTACGAGCAGTACTTC,CASSGSGSLSYEQYF
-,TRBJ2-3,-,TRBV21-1,TGTGCCAGCAGCGAATTCAAACTAGCGGGAGGGGAGGCAGATACGCAGTATTTT,CASSEFKLAGGEADTQYF
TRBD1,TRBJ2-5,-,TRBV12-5,TGTGCTAGTGGCCCGTGGACAGGCAGGTACCAAGAGACCCAGTACTTC,CASGPWTGRYQETQYF
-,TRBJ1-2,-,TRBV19,TGTGCCAGTAGTATAGAGGCACCTTCTAACTATGGCTACACCTTC,CASSIEAPSNYGYTF
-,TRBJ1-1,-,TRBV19,TGTGCCAGTAGTATCGGGTTGGAGACTGAAGCTTTCTTT,CASSIGLETEAFF
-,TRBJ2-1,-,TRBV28,TGTGCCAGCATCGGTTCGAGTAGTGAGCAGTTCTTC,CASIGSSSEQFF
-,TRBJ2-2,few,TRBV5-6,TGTGCCAGCAGCCCCACCGGACATAGCACCGGGGAGCTGTTTTTT,CASSPTGHSTGELFF
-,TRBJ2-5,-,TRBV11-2,TGTGCCAGCAGCTTATTGGGGGGTGGGGCCCAAGAGACCCAGTACTTC,CASSLLGGGAQETQYF
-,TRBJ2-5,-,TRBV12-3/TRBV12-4,TGTGCCAGCAGTTACCAGGCAAGCGAGACCCAGTACTTC,CASSYQASETQYF
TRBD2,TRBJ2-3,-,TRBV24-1,TGTGCCACCAGTGCCCCTCTGGGGGGGATAGATACGCAGTATTTT,CATSAPLGGIDTQYF
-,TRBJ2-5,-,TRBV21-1,TGTGCCAGCAGCAAAGCCCCGGGTAGGCTAGCGGATCAAGAGACCCAGTACTTC,CASSKAPGRLADQETQYF
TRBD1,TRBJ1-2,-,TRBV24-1,TGTGCCACCAGTGACGCCGGCGGCACAGGGGATTATGGCTACACCTTC,CATSDAGGTGDYGYTF
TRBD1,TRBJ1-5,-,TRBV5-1,TGCGCCAGCAGCATGGGACAGGCGAATCAGCCCCAGCATTTT,CASSMGQANQPQHF
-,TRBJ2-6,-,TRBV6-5,TGTGCCAGCAGTTACAGCCTCTCTGGGGCCAACGTCCTGACTTTC,CASSYSLSGANVLTF
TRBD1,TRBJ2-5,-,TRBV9,TGTGCCAGCAGCACCCTGGGACAGCGAGAGACCCAGTACTTC,CASSTLGQRETQYF
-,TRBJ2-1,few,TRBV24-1,TGTGCCACCAGTGACCGAATGACAGACAACCCCCATGAGCAGTTCTTC,CATSDRMTDNPHEQFF
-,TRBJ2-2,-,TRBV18,TGTGCCAGCTCACCCAGGGACACCGGGGAGCTGTTTTTT,CASSPRDTGELFF
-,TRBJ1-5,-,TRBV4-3,TGCGCCAGCAGCCAAGAGGCAGGGGCTCAGCCCCAGCATTTT,CASSQEAGAQPQHF
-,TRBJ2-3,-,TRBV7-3,TGTGCCAGCAGCCCGGCGGGACAGCCTAGCACAGATACGCAGTATTTT,CASSPAGQPSTDTQYF
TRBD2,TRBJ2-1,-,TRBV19,TGTGCCAGTAGTGTGCTAGCGGGAGTATTATATGAGCAGTTCTTC,CASSVLAGVLYEQFF
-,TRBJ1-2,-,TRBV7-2,TGTGCCAGCAGCGCGCTTGACTATGGCTACACCTTC,CASSALDYGYTF
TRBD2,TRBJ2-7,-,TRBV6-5,TGTGCCAGCAGTCGGACTAGCGGGCGCTACGAGCAGTACTTC,CASSRTSGRYEQYF
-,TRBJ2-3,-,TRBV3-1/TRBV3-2,TGTGCCAGCAGCCATAGGGGACTTAGCGATTCAGATACGCAGTATTTT,CASSHRGLSDSDTQYF
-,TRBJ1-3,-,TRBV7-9,TGTGCCAGCAGCCAGCTGGGGGGGAGCTCTGGAAACACCATATATTTT,CASSQLGGSSGNTIYF
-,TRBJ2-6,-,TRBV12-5,TGTGCTAGTGGGAGCTCTGGGGCCAACGTCCTGACTTTC,CASGSSGANVLTF
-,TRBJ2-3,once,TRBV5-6,TGTGCCAGCAGCCCCCCGGGAGCGGGCACAGATACGCAGTATTTT,CASSPPGAGTDTQYF
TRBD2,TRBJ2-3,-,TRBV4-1,TGCGCCAGCAGCCAAGATCCAGCGGGAGCCTCAGATACGCAGTATTTT,CASSQDPAGASDTQYF
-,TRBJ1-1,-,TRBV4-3,TGCGCCAGCAGCCAAACCCTCCTCGGGAACACTGAAGCTTTCTTT,CASSQTLLGNTEAFF
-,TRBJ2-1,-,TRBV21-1,TGTGCCAGCAGCCCTCTAGCTAATCTAGCGGGAGTATCGCCAGACAATGAGCAGTTCTTC,CASSPLANLAGVSPDNEQFF
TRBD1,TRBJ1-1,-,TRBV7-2,TGTGCCAGCAGCTTACAGGGGGACACTGAAGCTTTCTTT,CASSLQGDTEAFF
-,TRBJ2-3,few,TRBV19,TGTGCCAGTAGTAGTCGGACAGGTTGGGGGGCAGATACGCAGTATTTT,CASSSRTGWGADTQYF
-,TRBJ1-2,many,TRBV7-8,TGTGCCAGCAGCTTAGTCGTTGGGGCCGCGCTGGATGGCTACACCTTC,CASSLVVGAALDGYTF
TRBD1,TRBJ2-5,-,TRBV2,TGTGCCAGCAGTGAACAGGGGGCAGGTCAAGAGACCCAGTACTTC,CASSEQGAGQETQYF
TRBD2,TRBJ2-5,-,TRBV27,TGTGCCAGCAGGACACTAGCGTTGGGGGAAGAGACCCAGTACTTC,CASRTLALGEETQYF
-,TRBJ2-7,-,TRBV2,TGTGCCAGCAGTGAAGAATGGAGGGCCGGCCGCGAGCAGTACTTC,CASSEEWRAGREQYF
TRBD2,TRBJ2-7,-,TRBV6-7,TGTGCCAGCAGTTTCCGGGACTACTCCTACGAGCAGTACTTC,CASSFRDYSYEQYF
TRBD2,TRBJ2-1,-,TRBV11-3,TGTGCCAGCGGGAATGGCGGGAGAAATGAGCAGTTCTTC,CASGNGGRNEQFF
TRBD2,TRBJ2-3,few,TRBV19,TGTGCCAGTACCCCAACTAGCGGGAGAACAGATACGCAGTATTTT,CASTPTSGRTDTQYF
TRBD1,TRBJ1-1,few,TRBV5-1,TGCGCCAGCAGCCTAGGAACAGGGGTCACTGAAGCTTTCTTT,CASSLGTGVTEAFF
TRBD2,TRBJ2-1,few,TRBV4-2,TGTGCCAGCGGCCCGGGCAGCGGGAGCAATGAGCAGTTCTTC,CASGPGSGSNEQFF
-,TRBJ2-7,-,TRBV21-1,TGTGCCAGCAGCGGACAGGGGGCGGACGAGCAGTACTTC,CASSGQGADEQYF
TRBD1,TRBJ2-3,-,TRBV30,TGTGCCTGGTTGACAGGGGGCACAGATACGCAGTATTTT,CAWLTGGTDTQYF
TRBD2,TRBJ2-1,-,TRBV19,TGTGCCAGTAGTATCCCTAGCGGGATCTCCTACAATGAGCAGTTCTTC,CASSIPSGISYNEQFF
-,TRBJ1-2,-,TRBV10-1,TGCGCCAGCAGTGCTTTTCTAAGGGGGAGAGGCTACACCTTC,CASSAFLRGRGYTF
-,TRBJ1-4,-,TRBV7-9,TGTGCCAGCAGCCTACTAGGCGGGGAAAAACTGTTTTTT,CASSLLGGEKLFF
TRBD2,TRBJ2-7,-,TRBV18,TGTGCCAGCTCACCCTCACTAGCGGGAGTAAGTGAGCAGTACTTC,CASSPSLAGVSEQYF
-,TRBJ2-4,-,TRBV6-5,TGTGCCAGCAGTTATGGGAGTTCCAAAAACATTCAGTACTTC,CASSYGSSKNIQYF
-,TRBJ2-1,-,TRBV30,TGTGCCTGGAGTGGGTTCGGCGGGATGAATGAGCAGTTCTTC,CAWSGFGGMNEQFF